This is a list of T cell receptor beta chains from one sample in a study of blood T cell repertoires in COVID-19. Some clones are missing from TCRdb's copy, which holds only in-frame ones; the method was immunoSEQ multiplex PCR. The profile covers under 250,000 clones, with roughly 80% appearing a single time and approximately 2.6% taken by the ten largest. Sequencing used peripheral blood. The receptors come from a woman in her sixties or seventies with active or convalescent COVID-19. The CDR3 runs from the conserved cysteine through the conserved F or W. A D gene is named only where the DNA matches it firmly. The listing skips clone size in some rows; elsewhere it reads once, few, many or a size class.

j_call d_call clone_size v_call cdr3_nt cdr3_aa
TRBJ2-3 TRBD2 . TRBV4-1 TGCGCCAGCAGCCCCCGGTCTGGGACTAGCGGGAGAACAGATACGCAGTATTTT CASSPRSGTSGRTDTQYF
TRBJ1-1 . . TRBV2 TGTGCCAGCAGTGGTGGTGCGGTGGCTTTCTTT CASSGGAVAFF
TRBJ2-1 . . TRBV7-9 TGTGCCAGCAACTCTGGGGGAGGATACAATGAGCAGTTCTTC CASNSGGGYNEQFF
TRBJ1-2 . . TRBV7-2 TGTGCCAGCAGCTTAGGTCAGGACTATGGCTACACCTTC CASSLGQDYGYTF
TRBJ1-4 . . TRBV6-5 TGTGCCAGCAAGAAGGAGACGAATGAAAAACTGTTTTTT CASKKETNEKLFF
TRBJ1-1 . . TRBV28 TGTGCCAGCACTCTTGGTATCGGGGGAGGGAGAACTGAAGCTTTCTTT CASTLGIGGGRTEAFF
TRBJ2-3 TRBD1 . TRBV29-1 TGCAGCGTTGGACAGGGGGCGAGTACAGATACGCAGTATTTT CSVGQGASTDTQYF
TRBJ1-2 . . TRBV7-9 TGTGCCAGCAGCTTAGATCGGGGGGGGATCTATGGCTACACCTTC CASSLDRGGIYGYTF
TRBJ1-5 . . TRBV2 TGTGCCAGCAGTGGCCCCTCTGCCGGGCAGCCCCAGCATTTT CASSGPSAGQPQHF
TRBJ2-1 TRBD1 . TRBV5-6 TGTGCCAGCAGCCAGACAGGGGTGAATGAGCAGTTCTTC CASSQTGVNEQFF
TRBJ2-5 TRBD2 . TRBV18 TGTGCCAGCTCACCACTCTCGGCTAGCGGGAATCAAGAGACCCAGTACTTC CASSPLSASGNQETQYF
TRBJ2-7 . . TRBV25-1 TGTGCCAGCAGTGGGGCCTACTCCTACGAGCAGTACTTC CASSGAYSYEQYF
TRBJ1-6 . . TRBV30 TGTGCCTGGAAGGCAGGTCCTAATTCACCCCTCCACTTT CAWKAGPNSPLHF
TRBJ1-4 . . TRBV10-3 TGTGCCATCAGTGAAGAGGGTCGTGAAAAACTGTTTTTT CAISEEGREKLFF
TRBJ2-2 TRBD2 . TRBV11-2 TGTGCCAGCAGCTTATCAACTAGCGTCATCCGGGAGCTGTTTTTT CASSLSTSVIRELFF
TRBJ1-2 TRBD1 . TRBV10-3 TGTGCCATCAGTATAGATCGGACAGGGGATGGCTACACCTTC CAISIDRTGDGYTF
TRBJ2-4 TRBD1 . TRBV3-1/TRBV3-2 TGTGCCAGCAGCCACAAAGGGGACAGGGAGGGAGCCAAAAACATTCAGTACTTC CASSHKGDREGAKNIQYF
TRBJ2-1 TRBD2 . TRBV5-1 TGCGCCAGCAGCGTGCTGCCTTTAGCGGGAGCCTATGAGAGCTCCTACAATGAGCAGTTCTTC CASSVLPLAGAYESSYNEQFF
TRBJ2-5 . . TRBV24-1 TGTGCCACCAGTGATCCAAGCCAGGGAGGGGGGTACCAAGAGACCCAGTACTTC CATSDPSQGGGYQETQYF
TRBJ2-1 TRBD2 once TRBV7-9 TGTGCCAGCAGCTTAGTTGGGGCTAGCGGGAGATCATTTGAGCAGTTCTTC CASSLVGASGRSFEQFF
TRBJ1-2 . . TRBV29-1 TGCAGCGTTGGGCGGCCCACGGACTATGGCTACACCTTC CSVGRPTDYGYTF
TRBJ1-2 . . TRBV18 TGTGCCAGCTCACCACCGGCCCGGCAGGGCTATGGCTACACCTTC CASSPPARQGYGYTF
TRBJ2-5 . few TRBV5-5 TGTGCCAGCAGCTTGGTTGGCTTTTTGGAGACCCAGTACTTC CASSLVGFLETQYF
TRBJ2-5 TRBD1 once TRBV11-2 TGTGCCAGCAGCGTACAGGGGGTAGAGACCCAGTACTTC CASSVQGVETQYF
TRBJ2-7 . . TRBV14 TGTGCCAGCAGCCTCATCTACGAGCAGTACTTC CASSLIYEQYF
TRBJ1-5 . . TRBV6-5 TGTGCCACCCGGACGGGATGGAATCAGCCCCAGCATTTT CATRTGWNQPQHF
TRBJ1-2 . few TRBV29-1 TGCAGCGTTGAAGAGGGAGGGATTAGTAATGGCTACACCTTC CSVEEGGISNGYTF
TRBJ2-1 TRBD1 . TRBV19 TGTGCCAGTAGTAACACAGGGGGCTCCTACAATGAGCAGTTCTTC CASSNTGGSYNEQFF
TRBJ1-1 . . TRBV12-3/TRBV12-4 TGTGCCAGCAGTTTCTTGGGAGGCACTGAAGCTTTCTTT CASSFLGGTEAFF
TRBJ2-7 TRBD2 few TRBV5-1 TGCGCCAGCAGCGGAGGGACTAGCGGCACGGGAGAGCAGTACTTC CASSGGTSGTGEQYF
TRBJ1-2 . . TRBV5-4 TGTGCCAGCAGCTTGATGGGGCAGAACTATGGCTACACCTTC CASSLMGQNYGYTF
TRBJ1-2 TRBD1 . TRBV3-1/TRBV3-2 TGTGCCAGCACCAGACAGGGATACGATGGCTACACCTTC CASTRQGYDGYTF
TRBJ2-7 . . TRBV18 TGTGCCAGCTCACCTACTACGCCGGGGGCCTACGAGCAGTACTTC CASSPTTPGAYEQYF
TRBJ1-1 . . TRBV11-3 TGTGCCAGCAGCTTAGTTTCGGACACTGAAGCTTTCTTT CASSLVSDTEAFF
TRBJ1-3 TRBD1 . TRBV27 TGTGCCAGCAGTTTGAGACAGGGAGCTGGAAACACCATATATTTT CASSLRQGAGNTIYF
TRBJ1-5 . . TRBV19 TGTGCCAGTAGTTCACAGGGTTATAGCAATCAGCCCCAGCATTTT CASSSQGYSNQPQHF
TRBJ2-3 . . TRBV5-1 TGCGCCAGCAGCTTGGCAGGCCGGCCAACAGATACGCAGTATTTT CASSLAGRPTDTQYF
TRBJ1-1 . . TRBV6-4 TGTGCCAGCAGTGAGCAGGGTACCAACACTGAAGCTTTCTTT CASSEQGTNTEAFF
TRBJ2-7 TRBD1 . TRBV6-5 TGTGCCAGCAGTTACTTCGGGACAGGTTCGGACGAGCAGTACTTC CASSYFGTGSDEQYF
TRBJ2-7 . once TRBV27 TGTGCCAGCAGTCCACGGGATTTGGGTGTGATCGGGCAGTACTTC CASSPRDLGVIGQYF
TRBJ1-3 . . TRBV29-1 TGCAGCGTACAGGACCTAACTGGAAACACCATATATTTT CSVQDLTGNTIYF
TRBJ1-1 . . TRBV9 TGTGCCAGCAGCGCCCTGGGGGGGCCCTCGGGCACTGAAGCTTTCTTT CASSALGGPSGTEAFF
TRBJ1-2 . . TRBV19 TGTGCCACTCGGACAGCACCCTATGGCTACACCTTC CATRTAPYGYTF
TRBJ2-1 TRBD1 . TRBV7-8 TGTGCCAGCAGCGGGACAGGGTCTGATGAGCAGTTCTTC CASSGTGSDEQFF
TRBJ2-1 TRBD2 . TRBV5-1 TGCGCCAGCAGCTTTTTGGCGGGGGGGCCTGATGAGCAGTTCTTC CASSFLAGGPDEQFF
TRBJ1-1 . . TRBV3-1/TRBV3-2 TGTGCCAGCAGCCAACCAGGGCCGAACACTGAAGCTTTCTTT CASSQPGPNTEAFF
TRBJ1-4 . . TRBV3-1/TRBV3-2 TGTGCCAGCAGCCGCGGTCTCGGCGCAAATGAAAAACTGTTTTTT CASSRGLGANEKLFF
TRBJ2-2 TRBD1 . TRBV10-3 TGTGCCATGCGACAGGGGGCTACCACCGGGGAGCTGTTTTTT CAMRQGATTGELFF
TRBJ1-3 TRBD1 . TRBV10-3 TGTGCCATCAGTAAGGGACAGTCCGTTGGAAACACCATATATTTT CAISKGQSVGNTIYF
TRBJ2-7 TRBD2 . TRBV6-5 TGTGCCAGCAAGCAAGCGGGAGGGCCTGAATACGAGCAGTACTTC CASKQAGGPEYEQYF
TRBJ2-5 . . TRBV18 TGTGCCAGCTCACCACCGGGGTTTGCGGGCCAGGAGACCCAGTACTTC CASSPPGFAGQETQYF
TRBJ2-7 . once TRBV6-1 TGTGCCAGCAGTGAGGCAGGGCACGAGCAGTACTTC CASSEAGHEQYF
TRBJ1-1 . . TRBV3-1/TRBV3-2 TGTGCCAGCAGCCAAGAAGCAGGGATGAACACTGAAGCTTTCTTT CASSQEAGMNTEAFF
TRBJ2-7 TRBD2 . TRBV9 TGTGCCAGCAGCGGGATGACTAGCTGGAACGAGCAGTACTTC CASSGMTSWNEQYF
TRBJ2-2 . . TRBV10-3 TGTGCCATCAGCACAACAGGGCACACCGGGGAGCTGTTTTTT CAISTTGHTGELFF
TRBJ1-2 TRBD1 . TRBV5-1 TGCGCCAGCAGCTTGGAGGGGGCCGGGGGCTACACCTTC CASSLEGAGGYTF